This T cell receptor beta chain emerged from a study of CD8+CD57+ T cells in acquired aplastic anemia. Before being chosen for sequencing, patients had shown CD8+CD57+ cell expansion by flow cytometry. Each patient carried a diagnosis of severe acquired aplastic anemia. By the time of blood sampling, patients had still received no therapy. For CDR3 and TCR beta VDJ profiling, genomic DNA was the template used. Using its own MiXCR run on the reads, TCRdb lists one record per CDR3 protein. The data show around 170,000 distinct CDR3 sequences, roughly half seen once. Findings of the study overall: Both patients and controls carried the same twenty-nine CD8+ CDR3 sequences.

Of note for this clonotype: Its antigen is currently unknown.

Trimming stripped 5 bases from V and 9 bases from J, with 34 bases between. CDR1 is MGHDK and CDR2 is SYGVNS in the germline V gene. The CDR3 length is 19 residues. The receptor was isolated from a human donor with aplastic anemia. Sample: sorted CD4+, CD8+, or CD8+CD57+ T cells (not recorded which) from PBMCs. The chain employs TRBV25-1 and TRBJ1-2; D is perhaps TRBD1 (6 bases). The CDR3 here is CASSLGSQGLGDLLYSYTF. Written as DNA, the CDR3 is TGTGCCAGCAGTTTAGGGTCACAGGGACTCGGTGACCTTCTATATAGCTACACCTTC.